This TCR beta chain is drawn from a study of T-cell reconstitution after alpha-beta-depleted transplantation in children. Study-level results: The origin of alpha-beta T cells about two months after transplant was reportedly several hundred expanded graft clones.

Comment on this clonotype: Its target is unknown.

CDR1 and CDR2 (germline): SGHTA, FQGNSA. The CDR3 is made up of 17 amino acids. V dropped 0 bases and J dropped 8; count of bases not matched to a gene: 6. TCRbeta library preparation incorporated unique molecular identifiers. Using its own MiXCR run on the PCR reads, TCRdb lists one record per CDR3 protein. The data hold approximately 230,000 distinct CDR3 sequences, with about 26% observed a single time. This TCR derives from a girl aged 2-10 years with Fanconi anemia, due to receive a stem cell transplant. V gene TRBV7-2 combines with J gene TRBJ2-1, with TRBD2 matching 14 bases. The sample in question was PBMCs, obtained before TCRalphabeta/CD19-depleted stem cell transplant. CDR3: CASSLAKTSGGAHEQFF. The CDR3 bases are TGTGCCAGCAGCTTAGCAAAGACTAGCGGGGGGGCGCATGAGCAGTTCTTC.